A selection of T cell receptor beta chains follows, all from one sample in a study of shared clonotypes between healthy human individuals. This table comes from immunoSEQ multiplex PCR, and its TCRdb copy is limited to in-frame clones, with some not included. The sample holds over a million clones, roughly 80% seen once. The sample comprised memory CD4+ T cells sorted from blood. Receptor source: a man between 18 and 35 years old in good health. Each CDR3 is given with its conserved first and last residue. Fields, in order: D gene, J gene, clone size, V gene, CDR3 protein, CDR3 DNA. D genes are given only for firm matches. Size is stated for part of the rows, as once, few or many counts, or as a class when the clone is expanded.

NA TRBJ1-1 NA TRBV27 CASLGPPNTEAFF TGTGCCAGCTTAGGACCGCCGAACACTGAAGCTTTCTTT
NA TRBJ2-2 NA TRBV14 CASSPKRAGELFF TGTGCCAGCAGCCCCAAGCGGGCCGGGGAGCTGTTTTTT
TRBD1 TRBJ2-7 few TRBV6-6 CASSVPGQSYEQYF TGTGCCAGCAGTGTACCGGGACAGTCATACGAGCAGTACTTC
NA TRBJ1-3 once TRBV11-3 CASSRLRQAGAGNTIYF TGTGCCAGCAGCCGACTCCGCCAGGCAGGGGCTGGAAACACCATATATTTT
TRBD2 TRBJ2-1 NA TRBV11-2 CASSLESGTSYREQFF TGTGCCAGCAGCTTAGAATCCGGGACTAGTTACCGTGAGCAGTTCTTC
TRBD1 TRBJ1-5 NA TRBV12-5 CASGLESGGNQPQHF TGTGCTAGTGGTTTGGAATCAGGGGGGAATCAGCCCCAGCATTTT
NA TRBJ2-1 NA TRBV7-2 CASLLYNEQFF TGTGCCAGCCTTCTTTACAATGAGCAGTTCTTC
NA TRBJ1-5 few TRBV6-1 CASIPSWGKEEPQHF TGTGCCAGCATCCCCAGTTGGGGTAAGGAGGAGCCCCAGCATTTT
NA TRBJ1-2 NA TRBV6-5 CASSYSLGANYGYTF TGTGCCAGCAGTTACTCCCTCGGAGCTAACTATGGCTACACCTTC
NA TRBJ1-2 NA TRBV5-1 CASSYAGTKNYGYTF TGCGCCAGCAGCTACGCCGGGACGAAAAACTATGGCTACACCTTC
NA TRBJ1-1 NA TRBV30 CAWTWGNTEAFF TGTGCCTGGACTTGGGGCAACACTGAAGCTTTCTTT
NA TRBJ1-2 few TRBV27 CASSLLGTGKELYGYTF TGTGCCAGCAGTTTACTCGGAACAGGGAAGGAGCTCTATGGCTACACCTTC
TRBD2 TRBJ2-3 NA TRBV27 CASSPGGYTRTDTQYF TGTGCCAGCAGCCCCGGGGGGTATACGAGGACAGATACGCAGTATTTT
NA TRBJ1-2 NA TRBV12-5 CASGLVLGGRGGYTF TGTGCTAGTGGTTTGGTACTAGGGGGACGGGGTGGCTACACCTTC
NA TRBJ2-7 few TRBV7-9 CASSSGLFNSGEQYF TGTGCCAGCAGCTCCGGATTGTTTAATAGTGGCGAGCAGTACTTC
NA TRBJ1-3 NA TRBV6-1 CASSEGRLGNTIYF TGTGCCAGCAGTGAGGGGAGACTTGGAAACACCATATATTTT
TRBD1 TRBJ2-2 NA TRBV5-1 CATSGGANTGELFF TGCGCCACTTCAGGGGGAGCTAACACCGGGGAGCTGTTTTTT
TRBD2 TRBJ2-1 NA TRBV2 CASSVTSGGTYNEQFF TGTGCCAGCAGTGTGACTAGCGGGGGGACTTACAATGAGCAGTTCTTC
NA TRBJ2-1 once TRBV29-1 CSVNINSYNEQFF TGCAGCGTCAATATTAACAGCTACAATGAGCAGTTCTTC
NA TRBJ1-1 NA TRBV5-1 CASSLPSLVENTEAFF TGCGCCAGCAGCTTGCCTTCTTTAGTAGAGAACACTGAAGCTTTCTTT
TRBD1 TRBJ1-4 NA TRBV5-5 CASSFGQGGQSGEKLFF TGTGCCAGCAGCTTTGGACAGGGGGGTCAGTCGGGTGAAAAACTGTTTTTT
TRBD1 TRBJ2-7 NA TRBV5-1 CASSFTGGTEQYF TGCGCCAGCAGCTTTACAGGGGGAACCGAGCAGTACTTC
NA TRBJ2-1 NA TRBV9 CASSVGRDNEQFF TGTGCCAGCAGCGTAGGAAGGGACAATGAGCAGTTCTTC
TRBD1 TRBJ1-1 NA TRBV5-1 CASSLVPSTGTTEAFF TGCGCCAGCAGCTTGGTACCGTCGACAGGGACCACTGAAGCTTTCTTT
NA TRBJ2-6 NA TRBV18 CASSPRAASAKPGANVLTF TGTGCCAGCTCACCACGCGCGGCGTCAGCTAAACCTGGGGCCAACGTCCTGACTTTC
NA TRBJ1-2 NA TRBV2 CASRRQDYGYTF TGTGCCAGCAGGCGACAGGACTATGGCTACACCTTC
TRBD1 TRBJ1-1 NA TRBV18 CASSPKTGTGPMNTEAFF TGTGCCAGCTCACCAAAAACCGGGACAGGGCCTATGAACACTGAAGCTTTCTTT
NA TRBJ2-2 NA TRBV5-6 CASTKDRKNTGELFF TGTGCCAGCACCAAAGACAGAAAGAACACCGGGGAGCTGTTTTTT
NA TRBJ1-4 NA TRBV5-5 CASSLGAREKLFF TGTGCCAGCAGCTTAGGGGCACGGGAAAAACTGTTTTTT
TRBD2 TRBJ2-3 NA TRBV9 CASSVGLAGGPLTFTDTQYF TGTGCCAGCAGCGTCGGACTAGCGGGGGGGCCCCTGACGTTCACAGATACGCAGTATTTT
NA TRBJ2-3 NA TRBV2 CASSLGRPPDTQYF TGTGCCAGCAGTTTAGGCAGGCCGCCTGATACGCAGTATTTT
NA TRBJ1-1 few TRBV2 CASTAGMNTEAFF TGTGCCAGCACCGCAGGGATGAACACTGAAGCTTTCTTT
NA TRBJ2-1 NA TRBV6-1 CASSAQGRNEQFF TGTGCCAGCAGTGCACAGGGTCGTAATGAGCAGTTCTTC
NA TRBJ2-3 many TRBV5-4 CASSLDPVRGDTQYF TGTGCCAGCAGCTTGGATCCAGTAAGGGGAGATACGCAGTATTTT
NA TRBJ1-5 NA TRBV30 CAWSVGGYGQPQHF TGTGCCTGGAGCGTTGGGGGCTACGGACAGCCCCAGCATTTT
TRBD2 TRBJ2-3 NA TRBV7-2 CASSFSGSGTDTQYF TGTGCCAGCAGCTTTAGCGGGAGCGGCACAGATACGCAGTATTTT
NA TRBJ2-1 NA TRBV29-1 CSVLGPYNEQFF TGCAGCGTGCTAGGTCCCTACAATGAGCAGTTCTTC
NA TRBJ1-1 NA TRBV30 CAWRGVNTEAFF TGTGCCTGGAGAGGAGTGAACACTGAAGCTTTCTTT
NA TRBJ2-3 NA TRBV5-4 CASSSSRRLTDTQYF TGTGCCAGCAGCTCCAGCCGCAGGTTGACAGATACGCAGTATTTT
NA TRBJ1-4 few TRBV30 CACTGRINEKLFF TGTGCCTGCACAGGGCGAATCAATGAAAAACTGTTTTTT
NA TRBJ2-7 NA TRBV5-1 CASSLASGHPSDF TGCGCCAGCAGCTTGGCATCGGGACACCCTTCTGATTTC
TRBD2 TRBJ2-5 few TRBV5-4 CASSLPPLAGGQETQYF TGTGCCAGCAGCTTACCGCCACTAGCGGGAGGTCAAGAGACCCAGTACTTC
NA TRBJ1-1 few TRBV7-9 CASSFGTMNTEAFF TGTGCCAGCAGCTTCGGGACAATGAACACTGAAGCTTTCTTT
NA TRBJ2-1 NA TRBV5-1 CASSLQDRNNEQFF TGCGCCAGCAGCTTGCAGGACAGAAACAATGAGCAGTTCTTC
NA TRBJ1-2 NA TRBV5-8 CASSPSGRKGDGYTF TGTGCCAGCAGCCCGTCCGGCCGTAAGGGGGACGGCTACACCTTC
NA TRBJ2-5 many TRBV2 CVLLGGGQETQYF TGTGTCCTTCTCGGGGGAGGTCAAGAGACCCAGTACTTC
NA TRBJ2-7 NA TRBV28 CASSQGYEQYF TGTGCCAGCAGTCAGGGGTACGAGCAGTACTTC